This paragraph reports one T cell receptor (beta chain). This entry is derived from a study of blood T cells in healthy people across ages. The use of a sample-barcoded 5' primer and a J-beta primer mix characterized a second PCR of roughly 7 to 11 cycles. From the 5' RACE reads, TCRdb called clonotypes with MiXCR, one entry per CDR3 protein. The repertoire holds approximately 690,000 distinct CDR3 sequences, less than 45% seen once, with 30% in the top ten. V shed 3 bases and J 10 bases; nucleotides not matched to a gene: 5. The germline CDR1 and CDR2 sequences are SGHTA and FQGTGA. This CDR3 region has 13 residues. Peripheral blood was drawn, about 10 milliliters per donor.

The sequenced sample was blood. The TCR was taken from an elderly man in good health. V usage is TRBV7-3 and J usage is TRBJ2-1; 8 bases are shared with TRBD1. CDR3 in DNA: TGTGCCAGCAGCTTGACAGGGGTTGGAGAGCAGTTCTTC. Its translation is CASSLTGVGEQFF.